This T cell receptor (beta chain) derives from a study of metastatic and nonmetastatic thyroid tumors. Study information: Patients with malignant and benign thyroid disease provided blood and tumor or nodule tissue, whose repertoires were compared.

This clone has a handful of counts. Its antigen is as yet unknown. Given a much more abundant clone one base away, this may be a read error. The CDR3 covers 11 residues. The germline V gene has CDR1 SQVTM and CDR2 ANQGSEA. Thyroid surgery was performed in patients who had received no treatment beforehand. TCRdb re-called clones via MiXCR from the PCR reads. This table holds around 30,000 clones, approximately 15% found once. Whole-study results and caveats: Reports indicated that malignant thyroid tumors showed significantly higher TCR beta diversity than benign nodules did, in blood and tumor.

The V and J genes are TRBV29-1 and TRBJ1-1; the D is unclear. The clonotype originates from a female donor with papillary thyroid cancer or a benign thyroid nodule (not recorded which). Some clones in this sample may be carry-over from other donors' samples. The sample was blood. The CDR3 loop reads CSSTLRAEDFF. The CDR3 DNA reads TGCAGCTCTACCCTAAGGGCTGAAGATTTCTTT.